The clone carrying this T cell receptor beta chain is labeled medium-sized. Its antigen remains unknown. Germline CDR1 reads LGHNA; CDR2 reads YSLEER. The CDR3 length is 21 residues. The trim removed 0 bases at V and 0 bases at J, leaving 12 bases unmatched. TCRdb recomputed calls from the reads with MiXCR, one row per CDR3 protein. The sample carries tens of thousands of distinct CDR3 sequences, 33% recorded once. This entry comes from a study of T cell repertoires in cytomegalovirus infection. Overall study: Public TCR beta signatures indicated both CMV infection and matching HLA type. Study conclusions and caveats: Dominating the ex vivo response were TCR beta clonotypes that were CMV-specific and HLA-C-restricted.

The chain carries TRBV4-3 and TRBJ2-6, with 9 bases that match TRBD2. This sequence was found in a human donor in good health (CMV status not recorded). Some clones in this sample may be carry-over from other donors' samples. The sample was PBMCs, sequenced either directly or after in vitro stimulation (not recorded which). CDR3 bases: TGCGCCAGCAGCCAAGATCACGGTAGCGGGAGCTTATACTCTGGGGCCAACGTCCTGACTTTC. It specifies CASSQDHGSGSLYSGANVLTF.